This T cell receptor (beta chain) is drawn from a study of response to subunit inactivated influenza vaccine. Study-level results: Few new T cells, the authors suggested, are recruited by each seasonal influenza vaccination.

Germline values: CDR1 SGHVS, CDR2 FNYEAQ. The CDR3 totals 14 residues. The V segment lost 1 base and the J segment 6 bases; nucleotides outside the gene matches: 2. The sample holds a few counts of this clonotype. The antigen is undetermined. Each CDR3 protein is one row after TCRdb ran MiXCR on the RT-PCR reads. There are about 160,000 distinct CDR3 sequences in the sample; 11% occur only once, and 9.5% to 15% lies in the top ten. This clonotype originated in a man aged 45-65 years who received an inactivated influenza vaccine. This chain joins TRBV7-6 and TRBJ2-1; 8 bases align to TRBD1. The sequencing used non-naive T cells sorted from PBMCs, collected 35 to 45 days after vaccination. The CDR3 loop is CASSLVGQANEQFF. CDR3 sequence (DNA): TGTGCCAGCAGCTTAGTGGGACAGGCCAATGAGCAGTTCTTC.